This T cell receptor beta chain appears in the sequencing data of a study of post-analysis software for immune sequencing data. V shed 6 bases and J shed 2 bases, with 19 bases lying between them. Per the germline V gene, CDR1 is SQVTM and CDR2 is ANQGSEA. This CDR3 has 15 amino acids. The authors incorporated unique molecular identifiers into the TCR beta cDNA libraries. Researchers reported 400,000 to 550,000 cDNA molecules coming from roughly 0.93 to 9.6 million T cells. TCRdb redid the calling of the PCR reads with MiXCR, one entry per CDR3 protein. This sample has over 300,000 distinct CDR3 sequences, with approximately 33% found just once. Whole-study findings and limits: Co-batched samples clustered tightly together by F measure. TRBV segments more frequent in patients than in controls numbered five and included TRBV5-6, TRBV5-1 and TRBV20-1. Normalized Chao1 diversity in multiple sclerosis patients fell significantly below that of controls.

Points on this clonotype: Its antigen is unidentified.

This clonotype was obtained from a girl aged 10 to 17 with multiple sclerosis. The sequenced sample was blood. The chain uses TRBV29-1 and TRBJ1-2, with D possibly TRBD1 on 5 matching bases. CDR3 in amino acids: CSVRGGQSENYGYTF. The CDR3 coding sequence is TGCAGCGTCCGGGGGGGTCAATCGGAGAACTATGGCTACACCTTC.